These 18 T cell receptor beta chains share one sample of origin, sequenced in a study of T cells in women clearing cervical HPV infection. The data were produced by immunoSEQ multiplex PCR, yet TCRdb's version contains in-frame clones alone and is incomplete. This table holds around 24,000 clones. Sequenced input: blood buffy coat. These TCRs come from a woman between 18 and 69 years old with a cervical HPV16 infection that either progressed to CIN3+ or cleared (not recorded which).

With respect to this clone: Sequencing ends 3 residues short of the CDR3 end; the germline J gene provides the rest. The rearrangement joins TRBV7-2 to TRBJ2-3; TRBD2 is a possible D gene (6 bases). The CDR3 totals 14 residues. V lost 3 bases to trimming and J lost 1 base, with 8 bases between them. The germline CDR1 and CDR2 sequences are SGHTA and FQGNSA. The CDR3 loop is CASSFLARTDTQYF. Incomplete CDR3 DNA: TGTGCCAGCAGCTTCCTAGCGCGCACAGATACG. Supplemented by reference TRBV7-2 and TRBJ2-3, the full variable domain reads GAGVSQSPSNKVTEKGKDVELRCDPISGHTALYWYRQSLGQGLEFLIYFQGNSAPDKSGLPSDRFSAERTGGSVSTLTIQRTQQEDSAVYLCASSFLARTDTQYFGPGTRLTVL.

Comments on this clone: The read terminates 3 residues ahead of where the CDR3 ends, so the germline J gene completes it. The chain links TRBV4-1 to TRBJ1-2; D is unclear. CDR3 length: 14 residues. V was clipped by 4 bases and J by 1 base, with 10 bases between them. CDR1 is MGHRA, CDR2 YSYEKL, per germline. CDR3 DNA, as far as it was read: TGCGCCAGCAGCCCTAGCCAGGTTAACTATGGC. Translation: CASSPSQVNYG. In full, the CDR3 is CASSPSQVNYGYTF.

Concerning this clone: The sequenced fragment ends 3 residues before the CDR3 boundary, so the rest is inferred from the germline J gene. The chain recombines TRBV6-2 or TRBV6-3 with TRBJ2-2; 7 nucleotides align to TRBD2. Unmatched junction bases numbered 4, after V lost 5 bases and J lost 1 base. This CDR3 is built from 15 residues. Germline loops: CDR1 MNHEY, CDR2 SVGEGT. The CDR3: CASSRTSVNTGELFF. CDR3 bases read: TGTGCCAGCAGTCGAACTAGCGTGAACACCGGGGAG.

The part of the CDR3 DNA that was read is TGCAGTGGGACTCATGGGGGCGGGGGGGGCGAG. It encodes CSGTHGGGGGE. The whole CDR3 sequence is CSGTHGGGGGEQYF. The gene calls are TRBV20-1 and TRBJ2-7; the match to TRBD2 covers 9 bases. The read gets to within 3 residues of the CDR3 end, and the germline J gene fills in the rest. V lost 7 bases to trimming and J lost 6 bases; unmatched junction nucleotides: 13. The germline CDR1 and CDR2 sequences are DFQATT and SNEGSKA (reference sequence). There are 14 residues in the CDR3.

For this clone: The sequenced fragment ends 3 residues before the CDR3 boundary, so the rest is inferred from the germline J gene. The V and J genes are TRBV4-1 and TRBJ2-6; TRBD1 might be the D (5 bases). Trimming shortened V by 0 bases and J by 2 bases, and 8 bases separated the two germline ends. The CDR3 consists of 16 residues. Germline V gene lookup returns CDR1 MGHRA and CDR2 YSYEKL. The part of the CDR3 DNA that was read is TGCGCCAGCAGCCAAGATGGGGCGGCTGGGGCCAACGTC. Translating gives CASSQDGAAGANV. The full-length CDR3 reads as CASSQDGAAGANVLTF.

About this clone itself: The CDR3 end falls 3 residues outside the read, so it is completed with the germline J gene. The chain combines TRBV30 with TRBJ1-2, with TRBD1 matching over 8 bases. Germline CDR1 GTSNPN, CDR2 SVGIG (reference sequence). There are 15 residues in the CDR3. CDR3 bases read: TGTGCCTGGATCCGTCGTGGCAGGGGGCTTGGGGGC. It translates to CAWIRRGRGLGG. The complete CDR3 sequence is CAWIRRGRGLGGYTF. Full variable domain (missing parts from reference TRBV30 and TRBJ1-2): SQTIHQWPATLVQPVGSPLSLECTVEGTSNPNLYWYRQAAGRGLQLLFYSVGIGQISSEVPQNLSASRPQDRQFILSSKKLLLSDSGFYLCAWIRRGRGLGGYTFGSGTRLTVV.

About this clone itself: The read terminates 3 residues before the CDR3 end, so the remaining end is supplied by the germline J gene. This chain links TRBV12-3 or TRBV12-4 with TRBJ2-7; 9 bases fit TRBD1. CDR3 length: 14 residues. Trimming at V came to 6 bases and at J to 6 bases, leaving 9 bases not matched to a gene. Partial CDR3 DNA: TGTGCCAGCAGCCCCGGACAGGGGTCGGGCGAG. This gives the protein CASSPGQGSGE. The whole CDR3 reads CASSPGQGSGEQYF.

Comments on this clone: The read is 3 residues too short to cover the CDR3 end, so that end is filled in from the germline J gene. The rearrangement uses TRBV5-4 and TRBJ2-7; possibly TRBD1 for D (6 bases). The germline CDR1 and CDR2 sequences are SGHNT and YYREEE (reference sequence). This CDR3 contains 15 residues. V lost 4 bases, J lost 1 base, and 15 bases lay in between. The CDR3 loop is CASSQTTGTSYEQYF. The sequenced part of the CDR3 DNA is TGTGCCAGCAGCCAAACGACAGGTACTTCCTACGAG.

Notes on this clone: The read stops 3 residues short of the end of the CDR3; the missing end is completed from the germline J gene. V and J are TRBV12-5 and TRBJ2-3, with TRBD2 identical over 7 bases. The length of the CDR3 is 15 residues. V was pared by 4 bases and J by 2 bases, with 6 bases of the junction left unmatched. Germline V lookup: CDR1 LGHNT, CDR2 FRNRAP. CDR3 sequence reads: CASGSRGSNTDTQYF. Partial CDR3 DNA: TGTGCTAGTGGTTCGCGGGGGTCGAACACAGATACG.

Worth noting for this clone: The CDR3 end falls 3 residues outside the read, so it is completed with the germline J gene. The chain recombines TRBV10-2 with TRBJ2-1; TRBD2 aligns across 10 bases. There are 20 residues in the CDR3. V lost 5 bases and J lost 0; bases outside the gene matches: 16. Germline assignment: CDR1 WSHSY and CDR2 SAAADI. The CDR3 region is CASSPPGLAGAPSSYNEQFF. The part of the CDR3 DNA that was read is TGCGCCAGCAGTCCCCCTGGCCTAGCGGGGGCCCCAAGCTCCTACAATGAG.

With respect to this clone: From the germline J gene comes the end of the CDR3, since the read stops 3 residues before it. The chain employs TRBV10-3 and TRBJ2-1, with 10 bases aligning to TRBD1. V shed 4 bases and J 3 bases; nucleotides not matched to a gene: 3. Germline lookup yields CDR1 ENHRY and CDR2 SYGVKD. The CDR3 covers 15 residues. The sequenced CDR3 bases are TGTGCCATCAGTGCCGACAGGGGGCTCTACAATGAG. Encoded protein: CAISADRGLYNE. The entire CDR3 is CAISADRGLYNEQFF.

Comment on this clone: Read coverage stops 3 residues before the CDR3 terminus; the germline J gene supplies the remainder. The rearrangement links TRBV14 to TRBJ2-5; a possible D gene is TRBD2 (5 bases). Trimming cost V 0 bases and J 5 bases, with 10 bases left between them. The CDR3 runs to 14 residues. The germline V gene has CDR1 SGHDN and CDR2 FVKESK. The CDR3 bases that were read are TGTGCCAGCAGCCAAGAGGCAGGAGGCGAGACC. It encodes CASSQEAGGET. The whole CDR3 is CASSQEAGGETQYF.

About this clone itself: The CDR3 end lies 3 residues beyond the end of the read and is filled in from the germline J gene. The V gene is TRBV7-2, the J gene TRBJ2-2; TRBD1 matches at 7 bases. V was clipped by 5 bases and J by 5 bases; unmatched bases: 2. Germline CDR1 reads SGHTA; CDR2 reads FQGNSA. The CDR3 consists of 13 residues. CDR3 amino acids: CASSPTGTGELFF. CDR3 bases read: TGTGCCAGCAGCCCGACAGGGACCGGGGAG.

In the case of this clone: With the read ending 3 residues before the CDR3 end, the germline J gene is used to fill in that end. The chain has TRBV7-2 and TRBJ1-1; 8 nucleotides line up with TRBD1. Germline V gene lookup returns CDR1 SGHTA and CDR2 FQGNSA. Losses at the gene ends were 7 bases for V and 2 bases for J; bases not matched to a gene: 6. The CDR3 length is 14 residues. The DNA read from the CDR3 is TGTGCCAGCACCATGACAGGGGTAAACACTGAA. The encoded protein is CASTMTGVNTE. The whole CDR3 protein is CASTMTGVNTEAFF.

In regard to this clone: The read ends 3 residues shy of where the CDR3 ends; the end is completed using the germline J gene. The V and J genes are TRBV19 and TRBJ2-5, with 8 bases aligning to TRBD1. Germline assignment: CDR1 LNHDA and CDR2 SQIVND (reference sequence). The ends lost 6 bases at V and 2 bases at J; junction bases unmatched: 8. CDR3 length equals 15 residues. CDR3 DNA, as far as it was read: TGTGCCAGTAGGCGGACAGGGTCGTGGCAAGAGACC. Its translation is CASRRTGSWQET. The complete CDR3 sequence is CASRRTGSWQETQYF.

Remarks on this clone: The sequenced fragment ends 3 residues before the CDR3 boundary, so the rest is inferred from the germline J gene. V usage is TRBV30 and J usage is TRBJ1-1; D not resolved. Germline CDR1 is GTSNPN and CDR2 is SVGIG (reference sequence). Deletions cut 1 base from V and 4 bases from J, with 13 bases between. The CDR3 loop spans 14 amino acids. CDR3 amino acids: CAWSEVSTSTEAFF. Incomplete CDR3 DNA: TGTGCCTGGAGTGAGGTCTCGACATCCACTGAA. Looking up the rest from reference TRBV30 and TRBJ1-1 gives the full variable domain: SQTIHQWPATLVQPVGSPLSLECTVEGTSNPNLYWYRQAAGRGLQLLFYSVGIGQISSEVPQNLSASRPQDRQFILSSKKLLLSDSGFYLCAWSEVSTSTEAFFGQGTRLTVV.

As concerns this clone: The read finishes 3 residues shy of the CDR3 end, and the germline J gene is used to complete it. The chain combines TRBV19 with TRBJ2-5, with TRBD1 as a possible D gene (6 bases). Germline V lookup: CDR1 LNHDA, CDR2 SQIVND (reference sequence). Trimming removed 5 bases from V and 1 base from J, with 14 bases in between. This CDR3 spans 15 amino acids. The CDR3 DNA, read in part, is TGTGCCAGTAGTGCCACCGGGACACCCCAAGAGACC. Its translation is CASSATGTPQET. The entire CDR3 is CASSATGTPQETQYF.

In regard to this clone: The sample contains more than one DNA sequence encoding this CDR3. The sequenced CDR3 bases are TGTGCCAGCAGGGCCCGACAAGCCTCCTACGAG. It specifies CASRARQASYE. The full-length CDR3 reads as CASRARQASYEQYF. The V call is TRBV7-2, the J call TRBJ2-7, with D unresolved. The CDR3 end lies 3 residues beyond the end of the read and is filled in from the germline J gene. CDR3 length: 14 residues. Deletions cut 6 bases from V and 0 bases from J, with 12 bases between. Germline V gene lookup returns CDR1 SGHTA and CDR2 FQGNSA.